This T cell receptor (beta chain) was identified during a study of blood T cell repertoires in COVID-19. Trimming cost V 7 bases and J 5 bases, with 14 bases left between them. Germline CDR1 reads LNHDA; CDR2 reads SQIVND (reference sequence). CDR3 length: 13 residues. Original data processing: Researchers report that nucleated cell counts were estimated from reference gene primer amplification. Some clones are missing from TCRdb's copy, which holds only in-frame ones; the method was immunoSEQ multiplex PCR. The DNA gave D and trimming, while V, J and clone size come from that table. The sample includes 400,000 or so clones, about 90% of them seen just once.

This receptor was taken from a man younger than 35 with COVID-19, enrolled during active disease. V usage is TRBV19 and J usage is TRBJ2-5; D not certain. Sequenced material: peripheral blood. This chain's CDR3 is CASTRRVGETQYF. The DNA of the CDR3 is TGTGCCAGTACTAGACGGGTCGGGGAGACCCAGTACTTC.